Below, 6 T cell receptor beta chains from the same sample are listed, as sequenced in a study of cytomegalovirus exposure and HLA in healthy donors. 13 Jbeta primers and 60 Vbeta primers were used for the PCR. Profiling relied on immunoSEQ multiplex PCR, and the TCRdb table lists in-frame clones only, not all of them. The sample yields around 140,000 clones, approximately 87% seen once. The sample consisted of PBMCs. Source of these receptors: a man aged 35 to 55 in good health and CMV-seronegative.

The V gene is TRBV30, the J gene TRBJ2-2; no clear D gene. The ends were cut back, 3 bases at V and 4 bases at J, with 12 bases in the middle. There are 14 residues in the CDR3. CDR1 and CDR2 (germline): GTSNPN, SVGIG (reference sequence). DNA of the CDR3: TGTGCCTGGAGGGTTAGCTTCGGCACCGGGGAGCTGTTTTTT. The encoded protein is CAWRVSFGTGELFF.

The V gene is TRBV9, the J gene TRBJ2-3; D gene uncertain. This CDR3 is 14 amino acids long. The V gene's germline CDR1 is SGDLS and CDR2 YYNGEE. The V and J ends lost 0 bases and 5 bases respectively, with 10 bases between them. CDR3 in amino acids: CASSVAAAVDTQYF. CDR3 nucleotides: TGTGCCAGCAGCGTAGCCGCGGCGGTAGATACGCAGTATTTT.

The V gene is TRBV7-8, the J gene TRBJ2-2, with D possibly TRBD2 on 5 matching bases. The germline V and J ends were trimmed by 1 base and 6 bases, with 12 bases remaining between them. The CDR3 has 15 amino acids. CDR1 and CDR2 (germline): SGHVS, FQNEAQ. The CDR3 loop reads CASSLGGVGPGELFF. For the CDR3, the DNA is TGTGCCAGCAGCTTAGGGGGAGTAGGGCCCGGGGAGCTGTTTTTT.

This rearrangement joins TRBV13 to TRBJ2-3, with D perhaps TRBD2 (6 bases). The CDR3 runs to 14 residues. Per the germline V gene, CDR1 is PRHDT and CDR2 is FYEKMQ (reference sequence). Trimming left V 4 bases short and J 6 bases short, with 14 bases between. As DNA, the CDR3 is TGTGCCAGCAGCTCCCGGGGGTGGGGGGATACGCAGTATTTT. Its translation is CASSSRGWGDTQYF.

The chain joins TRBV19 to TRBJ2-7; a weak D match, TRBD2 (5 bases). CDR1 and CDR2 (germline): LNHDA, SQIVND (reference sequence). Trimming stripped 5 bases from V and 0 bases from J, with 14 bases between. CDR3 size: 15 residues. The DNA of the CDR3 is TGTGCCAGTAGTCCCCGGGGAAGGAGCTCCTACGAGCAGTACTTC. Its translation is CASSPRGRSSYEQYF.

This clone has just a few counts. This chain joins TRBV7-8 and TRBJ2-4; tentatively, D is TRBD1 (6 bases). CDR1 SGHVS and CDR2 FQNEAQ come from the germline V gene. The CDR3 sequence is 15 residues long. Trimming stripped 1 base from V and 1 base from J, with 8 bases between. The CDR3 here is CASSLDREAKNIQYF. CDR3 DNA: TGTGCCAGCAGCTTAGACAGGGAGGCCAAAAACATTCAGTACTTC.